Presented here are 26 T cell receptor beta chains from one specimen sequenced in a study of shared clonotypes between healthy human individuals. Using immunoSEQ multiplex PCR, the repertoire was profiled, and TCRdb retains in-frame clones only, with some absent. This table holds 650,000 to 750,000 clones, approximately 79% found once. Input material: memory CD4+ T cells sorted from blood. Subset denoted: CD45RA-negative fraction. These receptors were taken from a woman in her twenties or thirties in good health.

As regards this clone: This same CDR3 is encoded by further DNA sequences in the sample. V is TRBV10-3 and J is TRBJ2-7; 10 bases are shared with TRBD1. Trimming at V came to 6 bases and at J to 4 bases, leaving 0 bases not matched to a gene. The CDR3 totals 12 residues. CDR1 and CDR2 (germline): ENHRY, SYGVKD. CDR3 sequence: CAIRGQGYEQYF. The CDR3, as DNA: TGTGCCATCAGGGGACAGGGGTACGAGCAGTACTTC.

The J gene is TRBJ1-5, the V gene TRBV7-9; D gene ambiguous. CDR3 length: 14 residues. In germline, CDR1 is SEHNR, CDR2 FQNEAQ (reference sequence). V was clipped by 3 bases and J by 0 bases, with 6 bases between them. This chain's CDR3 is CASSLTPSNQPQHF. The CDR3 nucleotides read TGTGCCAGCAGCTTGACCCCTAGCAATCAGCCCCAGCATTTT.

The chain is built from TRBV6-1 and TRBJ1-5; no definite D call. The CDR3 length is 13 residues. Germline V gene data show CDR1 as MNHNS and CDR2 as SASEGT. V was shortened by 5 bases and J by 7 bases, with 12 bases between the two germline ends. The CDR3 nucleotides are TGTGCCAGCAGTCACGAAGTCGACCAGCCCCAGCATTTT. Translating it yields CASSHEVDQPQHF.

The J gene is TRBJ2-5, the V gene TRBV11-2; perhaps D is TRBD1 or TRBD2 (6 bases each). V dropped 2 bases and J dropped 4 bases, with 20 bases sitting between them. Germline assignment: CDR1 SGHAT and CDR2 FQNNGV. The CDR3 is 17 residues long. Here the CDR3 DNA reads TGTGCCAGCAGCTTACTGATTGGGGGGCTAGCATCAGAGACCCAGTACTTC. It encodes CASSLLIGGLASETQYF. Complete variable domain (other parts from reference TRBV11-2 and TRBJ2-5): EAGVAQSPRYKIIEKRQSVAFWCNPISGHATLYWYQQILGQGPKLLIQFQNNGVVDDSQLPKDRFSAERLKGVDSTLKIQPAKLEDSAVYLCASSLLIGGLASETQYFGPGTRLLVL.

V is TRBV5-1 and J is TRBJ1-2, with D perhaps TRBD1 (5 bases). The ends were cut back, 4 bases at V and 4 bases at J, with 8 bases in the middle. This CDR3 contains 12 residues. Germline V lookup: CDR1 SGHRS, CDR2 YFSETQ. CDR3 amino acids: CASSTTGYGYTF. As DNA, the CDR3 is TGCGCCAGCAGCACCACAGGCTATGGCTACACCTTC.

The chain couples TRBV11-1 to TRBJ2-7; D gene unclear. Trimming pared 6 bases from V and 1 base from J, leaving 13 bases between. The CDR3 loop spans 14 amino acids. In germline, CDR1 is SGHAT, CDR2 FQDESV (reference sequence). The CDR3, as DNA: TGTGCCAGCAGTTACGACGGCCTTTCCTACGAGCAGTACTTC. Protein sequence: CASSYDGLSYEQYF.

The J gene is TRBJ2-2, the V gene TRBV10-3; no firm D call. CDR1 is ENHRY and CDR2 is SYGVKD in the germline V gene. Trimming cost V 5 bases and J 3 bases, with 16 bases left between them. This CDR3 has 16 residues. CDR3 protein: CAISPSPQPDTGELFF. DNA for the CDR3: TGTGCCATCAGTCCCTCCCCCCAACCGGACACCGGGGAGCTGTTTTTT.

This chain links TRBV2 with TRBJ2-5; no clear D gene. Trimming shortened V by 7 bases and J by 1 base, and 10 bases separated the two germline ends. CDR1 SNHLY and CDR2 FYNNEI come from the germline V gene. The CDR3 covers 13 residues. CDR3 protein: CASKIRSQETQYF. The CDR3 DNA reads TGTGCCAGCAAGATTCGGTCCCAAGAGACCCAGTACTTC.

The V call is TRBV19, the J call TRBJ2-2, with 10 nucleotides matching TRBD2. V shed 10 bases, J shed 5 bases, and the junction held 4 bases outside the gene matches. The CDR3 runs 13 residues. CDR1 is LNHDA, CDR2 SQIVND, per germline (reference sequence). CDR3 loop: CAISGRKTGELFF. DNA for the CDR3: TGTGCCATTAGCGGGAGGAAAACCGGGGAGCTGTTTTTT.

This clone came up many times. The CDR3 region has the DNA TGTGCCAGCAGTCTTAGGGCTGGACAGTACTTC. This encodes CASSLRAGQYF. V and J are TRBV28 and TRBJ2-7; D not certain. Germline loops: CDR1 MDHEN, CDR2 SYDVKM. This CDR3 contains 11 residues. V was cut by 5 bases and J by 10 bases, with 12 bases left in between.

About this clone itself: Given a much more abundant clone one base away, this may be a read error. Other DNA sequences from this sample encode an identical CDR3 as well. The V and J genes are TRBV18 and TRBJ2-2; D is ambiguous. Germline CDR1 reads KGHSH; CDR2 reads LQKENI. The V end was cut by 3 bases, the J end by 5 bases, with 4 bases between. This CDR3 is 12 amino acids long. The CDR3 here is CASSPPTGELFF. DNA for the CDR3: TGTGCCAGCTCACCGCCTACCGGGGAGCTGTTTTTT.

The genes are TRBV5-4 and TRBJ2-3; no definite D call. Germline CDR1 is SGHNT and CDR2 is YYREEE (reference sequence). V was trimmed by 4 bases and J by 6 bases, leaving 15 bases between them. The CDR3 spans 14 residues. CDR3 DNA sequence: TGTGCCAGCAGCCTCAGGTCGGATGCGGATACGCAGTATTTT. Protein product: CASSLRSDADTQYF. Looking up the rest from reference TRBV5-4 and TRBJ2-3 gives the full variable domain: ETGVTQSPTHLIKTRGQQVTLRCSSQSGHNTVSWYQQALGQGPQFIFQYYREEENGRGNFPPRFSGLQFPNYSSELNVNALELDDSALYLCASSLRSDADTQYFGPGTRLTVL.

The rearrangement links TRBV30 to TRBJ2-3; 13 bases align to TRBD2. CDR1 is GTSNPN and CDR2 is SVGIG in the germline V gene (reference sequence). The J segment lost 2 bases and the V segment lost 2 bases, leaving 7 bases of the junction unmatched. The CDR3 extends over 17 amino acids. CDR3 sequence: CAWSPWTSGGNTDTQYF. The DNA of the CDR3 is TGTGCCTGGAGTCCTTGGACTAGCGGGGGTAACACAGATACGCAGTATTTT.

CDR3 coding DNA: TGTGCCAGTAGTCTCGAGGGGGCGAGGGGCTACACCTTC. As protein: CASSLEGARGYTF. The chain couples TRBV19 to TRBJ1-2; 7 bases agree with TRBD1. The CDR3 consists of 13 residues. Germline CDR1 and CDR2: LNHDA and SQIVND (reference sequence). V lost 5 bases and J lost 8; bases outside the gene matches: 8.

The rearrangement joins TRBV4-2 to TRBJ2-5, with D possibly matching TRBD2 (5 bases). Trimming left V 2 bases short and J 5 bases short, with 18 bases between. This CDR3 is 16 amino acids long. Germline-derived CDR1 and CDR2 are LGHNA and YNFKEQ. The CDR3 protein is CASSQNEGNSVETQYF. Here the CDR3 DNA reads TGTGCCAGCAGCCAAAACGAGGGAAATAGCGTCGAGACCCAGTACTTC.

This clone was picked up one time. This chain links TRBV6-4 with TRBJ2-7, with D tentatively TRBD2 (6 bases). The length of the CDR3 is 15 residues. V was clipped by 7 bases and J by 0 bases, with 16 bases between them. The germline V gene has CDR1 MRHNA and CDR2 SNTAGT. The CDR3 DNA reads TGTGCCAGCACCAAGCTAGCGCCGAGCTCCTACGAGCAGTACTTC. Translated, it gives CASTKLAPSSYEQYF.

This chain joins TRBV7-9 and TRBJ2-3; 9 bases map to TRBD2. The CDR3 loop spans 15 amino acids. The V and J ends lost 4 bases and 1 base, in that order; junction bases with no gene match: 3. The germline V gene encodes CDR1 SEHNR and CDR2 FQNEAQ (reference sequence). CDR3 nucleotide sequence: TGTGCCAGCAGCTCGAGGACTAGCGGCACAGATACGCAGTATTTT. The encoded protein is CASSSRTSGTDTQYF.

The V and J genes are TRBV11-2 and TRBJ2-7; no firm D call. CDR3 size: 15 residues. Germline CDR1 and CDR2: SGHAT and FQNNGV. V shed 2 bases and J shed 2 bases, with 13 bases lying between them. In DNA, the CDR3 is TGTGCCAGCAGCTTATCTGCGCAGTCTCCCTACGAGCAGTACTTC. This codes for CASSLSAQSPYEQYF. The variable domain in full, completed from reference TRBV11-2 and TRBJ2-7, reads EAGVAQSPRYKIIEKRQSVAFWCNPISGHATLYWYQQILGQGPKLLIQFQNNGVVDDSQLPKDRFSAERLKGVDSTLKIQPAKLEDSAVYLCASSLSAQSPYEQYFGPGTRLTVT.

The sample holds a few counts of this clone. The chain has TRBV19 and TRBJ1-5; D perhaps matches TRBD1 (5 bases). The V gene lost 1 base and the J gene lost 7 bases, with 11 bases spanning the gap. The CDR3 loop spans 14 amino acids. Germline V lookup: CDR1 LNHDA, CDR2 SQIVND (reference sequence). The CDR3 DNA reads as TGTGCCAGTAGTATAGGCGGCAGGGCCCAGCCCCAGCATTTT. As protein: CASSIGGRAQPQHF.

This clone has only a few counts. This rearrangement joins TRBV2 to TRBJ1-5, with 7 bases fitting TRBD1. V shed 6 bases, J shed 4 bases, and the junction held 3 bases outside the gene matches. This CDR3 region has 13 residues. Per germline, CDR1 SNHLY and CDR2 FYNNEI. The CDR3 loop reads CASRQQGNQPQHF. The CDR3 coding sequence is TGTGCCAGCAGACAACAGGGGAATCAGCCCCAGCATTTT. The whole variable domain, filled in from reference TRBV2 and TRBJ1-5, reads EPEVTQTPSHQVTQMGQEVILRCVPISNHLYFYWYRQILGQKVEFLVSFYNNEISEKSEIFDDQFSVERPDGSNFTLKIRSTKLEDSAMYFCASRQQGNQPQHFGDGTRLSIL.

This chain uses TRBV30 with TRBJ1-3; weak D call: TRBD1 (5 bases). This CDR3 contains 14 residues. CDR1 GTSNPN and CDR2 SVGIG come from the germline V gene (reference sequence). V lost 5 bases and J lost 0, with 11 bases in between. The CDR3 protein is CAWGGRSSGNTIYF. The CDR3 DNA is TGTGCCTGGGGGGGACGGTCCTCTGGAAACACCATATATTTT.

The chain couples TRBV2 to TRBJ2-7; D gene unclear. The V end was cut by 5 bases, the J end by 0 bases, with 5 bases between. Germline lookup yields CDR1 SNHLY and CDR2 FYNNEI. The CDR3 contains 12 residues. The CDR3 sequence is CASSQPSYEQYF. DNA of the CDR3: TGTGCCAGCAGTCAGCCCTCCTACGAGCAGTACTTC.

The rearrangement joins TRBV5-1 to TRBJ1-2; D may be TRBD1 (6 bases). From germline, CDR1 is SGHRS and CDR2 YFSETQ. The CDR3 spans 14 residues. V was cut by 5 bases and J by 4 bases, with 15 bases left in between. The CDR3 reads CASRPREGGYGYTF. In nucleotides, the CDR3 is TGCGCCAGCAGACCCCGAGAGGGGGGCTATGGCTACACCTTC.

The gene calls are TRBV28 and TRBJ2-7; D uncertain. Trimming took off 7 bases at V and 3 bases at J, with 13 bases between the two ends. The CDR3 extends over 13 amino acids. Germline V gives CDR1 MDHEN, CDR2 SYDVKM. For the CDR3, the DNA is TGTGCCAGCACCCCACATTGGGGCTACGAGCAGTACTTC. It is translated as CASTPHWGYEQYF. Based on the CDR3 plus reference TRBV28 and TRBJ2-7, the full variable domain is DVKVTQSSRYLVKRTGEKVFLECVQDMDHENMFWYRQDPGLGLRLIYFSYDVKMKEKGDIPEGYSVSREKKERFSLILESASTNQTSMYLCASTPHWGYEQYFGPGTRLTVT.

The chain links TRBV2 to TRBJ2-5, with 7 bases that match TRBD2. The junction had 4 bases not matched to a gene; V was cut back by 4 bases and J by 5 bases. The CDR3 has 13 residues. CDR1 SNHLY and CDR2 FYNNEI come from the germline V gene. CDR3 residues: CASSAGRAETQYF. The CDR3 nucleotides read TGTGCCAGCAGTGCGGGGAGGGCGGAGACCCAGTACTTC.

V usage is TRBV4-2 and J usage is TRBJ2-7; 7 bases are a match to TRBD1. The CDR3 runs to 14 residues. Germline V gives CDR1 LGHNA, CDR2 YNFKEQ. The junction had 9 bases not matched to a gene; V was cut back by 5 bases and J by 5 bases. CDR3 in DNA: TGTGCCAGCAGCTCCTCAGACAGGGTGAACGAGCAGTACTTC. Its protein is CASSSSDRVNEQYF.